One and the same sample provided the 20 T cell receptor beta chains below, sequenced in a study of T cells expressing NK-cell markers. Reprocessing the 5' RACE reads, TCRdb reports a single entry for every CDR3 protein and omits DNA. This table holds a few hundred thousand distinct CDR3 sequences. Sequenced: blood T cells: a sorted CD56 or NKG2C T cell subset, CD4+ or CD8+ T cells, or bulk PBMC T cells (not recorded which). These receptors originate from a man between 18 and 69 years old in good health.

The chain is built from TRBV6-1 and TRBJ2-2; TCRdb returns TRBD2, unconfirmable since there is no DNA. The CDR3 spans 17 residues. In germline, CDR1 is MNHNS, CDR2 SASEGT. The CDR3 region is CASTYKRTRDNTGELFF.

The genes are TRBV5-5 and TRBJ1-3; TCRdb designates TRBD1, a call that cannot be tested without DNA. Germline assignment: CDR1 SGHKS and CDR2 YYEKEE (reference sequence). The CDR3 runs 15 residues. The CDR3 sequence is CASSTRTGDGNTIYF.

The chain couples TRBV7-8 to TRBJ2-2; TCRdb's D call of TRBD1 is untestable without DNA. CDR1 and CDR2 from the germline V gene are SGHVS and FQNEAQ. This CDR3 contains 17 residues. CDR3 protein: CASTQRGDGVLTGELFF.

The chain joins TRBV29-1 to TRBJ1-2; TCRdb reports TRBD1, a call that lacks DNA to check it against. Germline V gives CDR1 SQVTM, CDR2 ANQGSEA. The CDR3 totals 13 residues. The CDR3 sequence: CSVGPGGGYGYTF.

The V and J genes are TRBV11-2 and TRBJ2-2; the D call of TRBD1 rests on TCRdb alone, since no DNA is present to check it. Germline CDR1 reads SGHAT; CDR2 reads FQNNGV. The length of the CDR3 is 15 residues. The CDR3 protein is CASSLRDPLAGELFF. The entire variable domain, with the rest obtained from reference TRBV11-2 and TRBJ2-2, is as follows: EAGVAQSPRYKIIEKRQSVAFWCNPISGHATLYWYQQILGQGPKLLIQFQNNGVVDDSQLPKDRFSAERLKGVDSTLKIQPAKLEDSAVYLCASSLRDPLAGELFFGEGSRLTVL.

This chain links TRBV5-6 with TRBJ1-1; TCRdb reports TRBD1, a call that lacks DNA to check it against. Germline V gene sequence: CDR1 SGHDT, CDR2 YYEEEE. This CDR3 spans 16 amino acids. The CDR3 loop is CASSPNPGQTNTEAFF.

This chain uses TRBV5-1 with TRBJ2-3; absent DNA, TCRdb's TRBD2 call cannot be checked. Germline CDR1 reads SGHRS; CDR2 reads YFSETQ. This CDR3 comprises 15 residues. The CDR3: CASSVAGGLEDTQYF.

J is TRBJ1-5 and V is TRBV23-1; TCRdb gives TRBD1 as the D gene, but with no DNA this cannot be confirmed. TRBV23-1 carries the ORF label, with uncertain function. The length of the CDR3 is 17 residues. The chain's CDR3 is CASPSQWAQDSNQPQHF.

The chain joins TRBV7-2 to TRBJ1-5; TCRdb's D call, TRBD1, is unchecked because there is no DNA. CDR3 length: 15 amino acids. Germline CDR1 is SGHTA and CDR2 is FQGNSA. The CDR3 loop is CASSEDRAGNQPQHF.

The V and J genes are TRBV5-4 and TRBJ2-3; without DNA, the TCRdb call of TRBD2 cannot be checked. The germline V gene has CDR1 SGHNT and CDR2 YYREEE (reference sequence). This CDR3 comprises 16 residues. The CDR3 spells CASSSSGVKGTDTQYF.

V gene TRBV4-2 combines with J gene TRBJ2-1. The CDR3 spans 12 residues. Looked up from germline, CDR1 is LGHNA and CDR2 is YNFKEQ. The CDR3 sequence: CASSRRSNEQFF.

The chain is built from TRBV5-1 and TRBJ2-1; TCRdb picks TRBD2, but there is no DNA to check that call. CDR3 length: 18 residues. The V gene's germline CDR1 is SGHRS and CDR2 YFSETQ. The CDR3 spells CASSLGASGDSSYNEQFF.

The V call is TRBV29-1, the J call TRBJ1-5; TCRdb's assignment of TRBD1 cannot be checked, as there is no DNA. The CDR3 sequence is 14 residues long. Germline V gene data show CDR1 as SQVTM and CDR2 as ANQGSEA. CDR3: CSVLGQGLNQPQHF.

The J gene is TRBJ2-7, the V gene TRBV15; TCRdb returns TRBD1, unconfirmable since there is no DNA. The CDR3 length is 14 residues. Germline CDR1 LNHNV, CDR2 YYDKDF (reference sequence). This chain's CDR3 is CATRFAGNNYEQYF.

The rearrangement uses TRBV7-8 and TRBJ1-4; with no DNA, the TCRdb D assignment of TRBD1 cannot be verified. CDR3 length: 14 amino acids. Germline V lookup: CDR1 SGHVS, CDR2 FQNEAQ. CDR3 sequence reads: CASSSREVLEKLFF.

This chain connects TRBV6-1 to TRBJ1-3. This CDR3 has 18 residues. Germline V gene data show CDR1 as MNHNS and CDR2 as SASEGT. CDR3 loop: CASSAGYAYLLSGNTIYF.

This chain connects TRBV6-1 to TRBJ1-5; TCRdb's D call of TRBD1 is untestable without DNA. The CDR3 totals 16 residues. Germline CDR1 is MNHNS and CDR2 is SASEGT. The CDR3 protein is CASSRTGGQGDQPQHF.

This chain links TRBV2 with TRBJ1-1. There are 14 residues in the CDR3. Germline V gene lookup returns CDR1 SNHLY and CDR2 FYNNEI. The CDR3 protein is CASKKGGMGTEAFF.

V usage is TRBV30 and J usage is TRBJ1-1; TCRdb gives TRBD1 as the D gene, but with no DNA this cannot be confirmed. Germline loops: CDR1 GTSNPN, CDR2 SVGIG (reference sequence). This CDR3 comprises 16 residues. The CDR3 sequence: CAWSNHRGQRNTEAFF.

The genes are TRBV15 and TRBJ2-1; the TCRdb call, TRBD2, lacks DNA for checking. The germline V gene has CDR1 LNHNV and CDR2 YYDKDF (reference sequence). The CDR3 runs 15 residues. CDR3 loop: CATSVTSGGYNEQFF.